Listed here is a single T cell receptor beta chain. The antigen is undetermined. The entry originates in a study of PD-1 blockade in classical Hodgkin lymphoma. Study-wide context: Treatment was intravenous nivolumab, 3 mg/kg every 2 weeks, until progression.

The V gene lost 5 bases and the J gene lost 8 bases, with 15 bases spanning the gap. This CDR3 comprises 14 residues. Germline CDR1 is MNHNS and CDR2 is SASEGT. Libraries were prepared by immunoSEQ multiplex PCR; TCRdb keeps only in-frame clonotypes and omits some of them. This table holds 15,000 to 20,000 clones, around 79% found once. Points from the study as a whole: Repertoire differences have undefined causes, possibly disease activity or prior therapy. For complete responders, baseline diversity was comparable to that of newly diagnosed patients.

Each patient's relapse followed autologous stem cell transplantation, and brentuximab vedotin exposure varied. This receptor was identified in a human donor with classical Hodgkin lymphoma. The chain carries TRBV6-1 and TRBJ1-4, with D possibly being TRBD1 (5 bases). This specimen was peripheral blood mononuclear cells (PBMCs), taken before the second cycle of nivolumab. CDR3 sequence (DNA): TGTGCCAGCAGTCGACAGACCCTAGGAGAAAAACTGTTTTTT. As protein: CASSRQTLGEKLFF.